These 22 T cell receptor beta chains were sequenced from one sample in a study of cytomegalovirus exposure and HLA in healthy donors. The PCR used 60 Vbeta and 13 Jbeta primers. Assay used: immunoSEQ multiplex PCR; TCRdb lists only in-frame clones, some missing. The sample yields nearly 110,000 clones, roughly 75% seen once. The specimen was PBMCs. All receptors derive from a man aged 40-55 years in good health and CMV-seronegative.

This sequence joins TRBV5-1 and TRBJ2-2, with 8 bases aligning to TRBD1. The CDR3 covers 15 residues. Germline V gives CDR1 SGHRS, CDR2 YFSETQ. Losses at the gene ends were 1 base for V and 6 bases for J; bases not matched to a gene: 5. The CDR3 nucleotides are TGCGCCAGCAGCTTGCGGGACAGGTCTTCCGGGGAGCTGTTTTTT. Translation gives CASSLRDRSSGELFF. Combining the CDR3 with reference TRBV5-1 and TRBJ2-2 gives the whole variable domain KAGVTQTPRYLIKTRGQQVTLSCSPISGHRSVSWYQQTPGQGLQFLFEYFSETQRNKGNFPGRFSGRQFSNSRSEMNVSTLELGDSALYLCASSLRDRSSGELFFGEGSRLTVL.

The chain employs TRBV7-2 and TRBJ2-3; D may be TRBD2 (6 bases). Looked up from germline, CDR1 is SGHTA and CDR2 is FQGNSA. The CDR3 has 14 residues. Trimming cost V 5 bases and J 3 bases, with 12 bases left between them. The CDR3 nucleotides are TGTGCCAGCAGCCTCGGGGGAACAACAGATACGCAGTATTTT. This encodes CASSLGGTTDTQYF. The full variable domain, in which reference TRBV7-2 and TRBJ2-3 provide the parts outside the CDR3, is GAGVSQSPSNKVTEKGKDVELRCDPISGHTALYWYRQSLGQGLEFLIYFQGNSAPDKSGLPSDRFSAERTGGSVSTLTIQRTQQEDSAVYLCASSLGGTTDTQYFGPGTRLTVL.

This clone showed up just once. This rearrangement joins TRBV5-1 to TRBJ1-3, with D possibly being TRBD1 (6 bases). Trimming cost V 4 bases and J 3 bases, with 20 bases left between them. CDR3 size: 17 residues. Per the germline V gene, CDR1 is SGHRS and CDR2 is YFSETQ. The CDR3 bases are TGCGCCAGCAGCCAGAGACAGGAACCGTCCGGTGGAAACACCATATATTTT. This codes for CASSQRQEPSGGNTIYF.

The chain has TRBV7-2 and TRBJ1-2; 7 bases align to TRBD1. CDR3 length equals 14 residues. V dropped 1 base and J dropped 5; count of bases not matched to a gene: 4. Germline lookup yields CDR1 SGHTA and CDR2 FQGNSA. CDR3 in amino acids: CASSLEGQQYGYTF. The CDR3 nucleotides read TGTGCCAGCAGCTTAGAGGGACAGCAATATGGCTACACCTTC.

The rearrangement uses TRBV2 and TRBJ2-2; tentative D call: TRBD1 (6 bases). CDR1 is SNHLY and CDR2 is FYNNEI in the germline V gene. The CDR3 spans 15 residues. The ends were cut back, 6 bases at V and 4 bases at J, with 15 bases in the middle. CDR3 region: CASSDPGQTTGELFF. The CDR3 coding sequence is TGTGCCAGCAGCGACCCGGGACAAACCACCGGGGAGCTGTTTTTT. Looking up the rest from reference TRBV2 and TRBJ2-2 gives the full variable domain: EPEVTQTPSHQVTQMGQEVILRCVPISNHLYFYWYRQILGQKVEFLVSFYNNEISEKSEIFDDQFSVERPDGSNFTLKIRSTKLEDSAMYFCASSDPGQTTGELFFGEGSRLTVL.

The CDR3 spells CASSLGQAGPETQYF. CDR3 DNA sequence: TGTGCCAGCAGCTTAGGCCAAGCGGGGCCAGAGACCCAGTACTTC. The rearrangement links TRBV7-9 to TRBJ2-5; 7 positions match TRBD2. Germline V gives CDR1 SEHNR, CDR2 FQNEAQ (reference sequence). This CDR3 has 15 residues. V was clipped by 1 base and J by 4 bases; unmatched bases: 6.

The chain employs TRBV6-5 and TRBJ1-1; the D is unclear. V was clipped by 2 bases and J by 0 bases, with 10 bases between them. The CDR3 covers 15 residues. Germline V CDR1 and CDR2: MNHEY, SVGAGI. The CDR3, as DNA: TGTGCCAGCAGTTACGAGGGCGCGATGAACACTGAAGCTTTCTTT. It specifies CASSYEGAMNTEAFF.

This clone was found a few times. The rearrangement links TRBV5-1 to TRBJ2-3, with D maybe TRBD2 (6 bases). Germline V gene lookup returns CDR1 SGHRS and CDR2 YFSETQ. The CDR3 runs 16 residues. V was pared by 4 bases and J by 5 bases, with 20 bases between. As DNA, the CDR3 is TGCGCCAGCAGCCCGGCGGGGTTAGGGAGAGGAGATACGCAGTATTTT. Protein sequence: CASSPAGLGRGDTQYF.

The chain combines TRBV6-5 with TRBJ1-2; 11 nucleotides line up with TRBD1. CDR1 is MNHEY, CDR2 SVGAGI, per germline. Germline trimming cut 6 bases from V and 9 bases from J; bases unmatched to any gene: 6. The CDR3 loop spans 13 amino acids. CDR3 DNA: TGTGCCAGCAGGGCAGGGACAGGGGGTCGCTACACCTTC. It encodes CASRAGTGGRYTF.

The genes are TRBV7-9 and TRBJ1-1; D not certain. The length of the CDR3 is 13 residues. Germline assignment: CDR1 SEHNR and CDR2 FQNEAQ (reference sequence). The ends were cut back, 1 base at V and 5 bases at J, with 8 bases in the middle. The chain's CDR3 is CASSLEVGTEAFF. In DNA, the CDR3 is TGTGCCAGCAGCTTAGAGGTCGGGACTGAAGCTTTCTTT. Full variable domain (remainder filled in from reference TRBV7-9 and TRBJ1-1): DTGVSQNPRHKITKRGQNVTFRCDPISEHNRLYWYRQTLGQGPEFLTYFQNEAQLEKSRLLSDRFSAERPKGSFSTLEIQRTEQGDSAMYLCASSLEVGTEAFFGQGTRLTVV.

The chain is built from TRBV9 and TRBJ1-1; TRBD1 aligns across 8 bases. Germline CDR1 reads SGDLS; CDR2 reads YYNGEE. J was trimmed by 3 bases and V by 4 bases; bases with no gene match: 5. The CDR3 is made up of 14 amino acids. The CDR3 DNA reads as TGTGCCAGCAGCAAATCGACAGGGGACACTGAAGCTTTCTTT. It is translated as CASSKSTGDTEAFF.

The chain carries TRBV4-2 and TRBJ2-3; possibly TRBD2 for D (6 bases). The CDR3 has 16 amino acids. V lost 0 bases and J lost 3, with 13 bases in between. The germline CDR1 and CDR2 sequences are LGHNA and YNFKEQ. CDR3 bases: TGTGCCAGCAGCCAAGATGGTAGGCGGGGAACAGATACGCAGTATTTT. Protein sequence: CASSQDGRRGTDTQYF.

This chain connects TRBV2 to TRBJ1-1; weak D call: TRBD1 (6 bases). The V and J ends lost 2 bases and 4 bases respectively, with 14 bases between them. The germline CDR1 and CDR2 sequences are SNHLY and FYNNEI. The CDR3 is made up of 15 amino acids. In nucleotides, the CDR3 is TGTGCCAGCAGTGAAAAATCAGGGGTAAGCACTGAAGCTTTCTTT. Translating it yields CASSEKSGVSTEAFF.

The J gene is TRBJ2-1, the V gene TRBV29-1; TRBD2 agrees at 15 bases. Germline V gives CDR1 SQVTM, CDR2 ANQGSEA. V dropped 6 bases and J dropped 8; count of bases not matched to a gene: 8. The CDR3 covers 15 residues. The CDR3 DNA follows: TGCAGCGTACGGACTAGCGGGGGGGCCCACGATGAGCAGTTCTTC. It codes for CSVRTSGGAHDEQFF.

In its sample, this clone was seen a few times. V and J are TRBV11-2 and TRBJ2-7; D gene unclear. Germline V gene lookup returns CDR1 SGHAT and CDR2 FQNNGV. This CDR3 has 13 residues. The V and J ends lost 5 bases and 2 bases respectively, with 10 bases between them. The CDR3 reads CASSLPGPYEQYF. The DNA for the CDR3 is TGTGCCAGCAGCCTCCCGGGTCCCTACGAGCAGTACTTC.

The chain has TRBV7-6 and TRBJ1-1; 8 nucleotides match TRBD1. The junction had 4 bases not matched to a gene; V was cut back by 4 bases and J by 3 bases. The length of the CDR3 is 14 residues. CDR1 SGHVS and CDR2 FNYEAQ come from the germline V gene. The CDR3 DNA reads TGTGCCAGCAGCTCGACAGGGGTGCACACTGAAGCTTTCTTT. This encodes CASSSTGVHTEAFF.

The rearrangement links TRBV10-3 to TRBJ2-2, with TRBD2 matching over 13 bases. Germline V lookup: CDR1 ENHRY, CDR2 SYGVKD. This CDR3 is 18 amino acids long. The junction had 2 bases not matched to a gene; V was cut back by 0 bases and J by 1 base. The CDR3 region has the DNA TGTGCCATCAGTGAGTCTGGACTAGCGGGGGTGAACACCGGGGAGCTGTTTTTT. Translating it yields CAISESGLAGVNTGELFF.

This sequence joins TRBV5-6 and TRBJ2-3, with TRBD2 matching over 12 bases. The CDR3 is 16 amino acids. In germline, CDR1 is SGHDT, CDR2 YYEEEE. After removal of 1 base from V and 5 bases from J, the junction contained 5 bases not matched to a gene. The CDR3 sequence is CASSLRTSGVGDTQYF. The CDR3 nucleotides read TGTGCCAGCAGCTTGAGGACTAGCGGGGTGGGAGATACGCAGTATTTT.

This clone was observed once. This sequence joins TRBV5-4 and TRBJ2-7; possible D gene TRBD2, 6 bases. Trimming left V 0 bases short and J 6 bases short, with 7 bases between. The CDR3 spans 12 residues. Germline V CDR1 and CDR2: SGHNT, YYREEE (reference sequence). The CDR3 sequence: CASSLDGGEQYF. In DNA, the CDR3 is TGTGCCAGCAGCTTGGACGGGGGCGAGCAGTACTTC. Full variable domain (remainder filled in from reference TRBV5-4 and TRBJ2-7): ETGVTQSPTHLIKTRGQQVTLRCSSQSGHNTVSWYQQALGQGPQFIFQYYREEENGRGNFPPRFSGLQFPNYSSELNVNALELDDSALYLCASSLDGGEQYFGPGTRLTVT.

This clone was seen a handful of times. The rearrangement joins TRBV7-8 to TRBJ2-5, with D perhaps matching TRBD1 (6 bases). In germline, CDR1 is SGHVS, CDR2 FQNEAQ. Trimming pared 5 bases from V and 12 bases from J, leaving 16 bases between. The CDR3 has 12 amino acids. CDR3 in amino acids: CASSLGRGDKYF. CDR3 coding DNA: TGTGCCAGCAGCCTTGGCCGTGGGGACAAGTACTTC.

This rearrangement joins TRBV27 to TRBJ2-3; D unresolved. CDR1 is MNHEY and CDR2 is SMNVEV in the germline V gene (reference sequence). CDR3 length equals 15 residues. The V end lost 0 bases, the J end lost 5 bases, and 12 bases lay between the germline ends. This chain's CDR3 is CASSLSSPAQDTQYF. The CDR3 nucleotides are TGTGCCAGCAGTTTATCGTCGCCCGCACAAGATACGCAGTATTTT.

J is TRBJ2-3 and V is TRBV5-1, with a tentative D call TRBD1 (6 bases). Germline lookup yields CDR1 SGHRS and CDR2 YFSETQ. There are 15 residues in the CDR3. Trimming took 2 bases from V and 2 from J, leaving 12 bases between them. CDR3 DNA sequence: TGCGCCAGCAGCTTAGGGGGAGTAGACACAGATACGCAGTATTTT. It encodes CASSLGGVDTDTQYF. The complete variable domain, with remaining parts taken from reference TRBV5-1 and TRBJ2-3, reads KAGVTQTPRYLIKTRGQQVTLSCSPISGHRSVSWYQQTPGQGLQFLFEYFSETQRNKGNFPGRFSGRQFSNSRSEMNVSTLELGDSALYLCASSLGGVDTDTQYFGPGTRLTVL.